These 8 T cell receptor beta chains came from one sample sequenced in a study of blood T cell repertoires in COVID-19. TCRdb's table, derived via immunoSEQ multiplex PCR, lists solely in-frame clones and lacks some. The table shows some 100,000 clones, with about 86% occurring only once. Sequenced material: peripheral blood. The receptors were gathered from a man aged 45 to 65 with COVID-19, enrolled during active disease.

The chain has TRBV6-6 and TRBJ1-4; TRBD1 might be the D (6 bases). The V gene lost 8 bases and the J gene lost 12 bases, with 22 bases spanning the gap. The CDR3 totals 14 residues. CDR1 is MNHNY and CDR2 is SVGAGI in the germline V gene (reference sequence). CDR3 residues: CASSPGGGTVELFF. Here the CDR3 DNA reads TGTGCCAGCTCACCCGGGGGGGGCACGGTGGAACTGTTTTTT.

The chain combines TRBV6-5 with TRBJ1-2; TRBD1 matches 10 bases. The CDR3 length is 13 residues. Germline V gene sequence: CDR1 MNHEY, CDR2 SVGAGI. Trimming cost V 5 bases and J 6 bases; bases outside gene matches: 3. The CDR3 DNA reads TGTGCCAGCAGTAGGACAGGGGGTGATGGCTACACCTTC. Protein sequence: CASSRTGGDGYTF.

The genes are TRBV5-4 and TRBJ1-6; TRBD1 is a possible D gene (5 bases). Germline lookup yields CDR1 SGHNT and CDR2 YYREEE (reference sequence). Trimming cost V 2 bases and J 6 bases, with 12 bases left between them. This CDR3 comprises 15 residues. The DNA of the CDR3 is TGTGCCAGCAGCTTAGCGAACGGGGGTAATTCACCCCTCCACTTT. It yields the protein CASSLANGGNSPLHF.

The sample holds one count of this clone. The chain uses TRBV5-1 and TRBJ2-7; 10 bases agree with TRBD1. The J segment lost 2 bases and the V segment lost 3 bases, leaving 8 bases of the junction unmatched. This CDR3 comprises 16 residues. The germline CDR1 and CDR2 sequences are SGHRS and YFSETQ. DNA of the CDR3: TGCGCCAGCAGCTCAACCCCGGGACAGGGGCCCTACGAGCAGTACTTC. Translating it yields CASSSTPGQGPYEQYF.

The CDR3 DNA is TGTGCCAGCAGCGTAAACACGGGGGGCCAAGATACGCAGTATTTT. This encodes CASSVNTGGQDTQYF. V gene TRBV9 combines with J gene TRBJ2-3; D is perhaps TRBD2 (7 bases). Deletions cut 1 base from V and 5 bases from J, with 14 bases between. Germline assignment: CDR1 SGDLS and CDR2 YYNGEE. The length of the CDR3 is 15 residues.

This clone was seen once. The genes are TRBV9 and TRBJ1-3, with 8 bases lining up with TRBD1. This CDR3 is 15 amino acids long. The ends lost 3 bases at V and 3 bases at J; junction bases unmatched: 5. Germline V CDR1 and CDR2: SGDLS, YYNGEE. CDR3 sequence: CASSATGVDGNTIYF. The DNA for the CDR3 is TGTGCCAGCAGCGCGACAGGGGTGGATGGAAACACCATATATTTT. The complete variable domain, with remaining parts taken from reference TRBV9 and TRBJ1-3, reads DSGVTQTPKHLITATGQRVTLRCSPRSGDLSVYWYQQSLDQGLQFLIQYYNGEERAKGNILERFSAQQFPDLHSELNLSSLELGDSALYFCASSATGVDGNTIYFGEGSWLTVV.

This clone was counted once. This chain joins TRBV7-9 and TRBJ1-5, with 8 bases identical to TRBD1. This CDR3 has 15 residues. Per germline, CDR1 SEHNR and CDR2 FQNEAQ (reference sequence). Trimming removed 4 bases from V and 2 bases from J; junction bases left unmatched: 4. Here the CDR3 DNA reads TGTGCCAGCAGCTCGGACAGGGCCGGCAATCAGCCCCAGCATTTT. It yields the protein CASSSDRAGNQPQHF.

The genes are TRBV9 and TRBJ1-1, with 12 bases identical to TRBD1. Germline V gene sequence: CDR1 SGDLS, CDR2 YYNGEE. This CDR3 is built from 18 residues. V lost 3 bases to trimming and J lost 4 bases; unmatched junction nucleotides: 13. The CDR3 is CASSAEHRDRGRGTEAFF. CDR3 bases: TGTGCCAGCAGCGCAGAACACCGGGACAGGGGGCGAGGCACTGAAGCTTTCTTT.